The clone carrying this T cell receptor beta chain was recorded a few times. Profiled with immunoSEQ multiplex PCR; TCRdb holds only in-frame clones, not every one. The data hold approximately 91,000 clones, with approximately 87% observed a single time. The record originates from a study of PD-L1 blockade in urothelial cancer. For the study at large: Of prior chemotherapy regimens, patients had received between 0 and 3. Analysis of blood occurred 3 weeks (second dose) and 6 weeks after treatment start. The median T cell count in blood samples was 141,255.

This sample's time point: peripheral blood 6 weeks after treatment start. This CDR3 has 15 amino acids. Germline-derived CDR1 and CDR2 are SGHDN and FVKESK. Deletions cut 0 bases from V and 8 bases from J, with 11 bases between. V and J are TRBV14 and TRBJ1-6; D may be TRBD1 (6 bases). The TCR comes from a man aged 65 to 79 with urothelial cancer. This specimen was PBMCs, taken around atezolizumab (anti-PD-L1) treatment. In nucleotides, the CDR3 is TGTGCCAGCAGCCAAGATTTCCAGGGGTATTCACCCCTCCACTTT. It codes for CASSQDFQGYSPLHF.